One and the same sample provided the 10 T cell receptor beta chains below, sequenced in a study of cytomegalovirus exposure and HLA in healthy donors. Researchers ran the PCR with 60 Vbeta and 13 Jbeta primers. Method: immunoSEQ multiplex PCR; TCRdb's copy keeps in-frame clones and lacks some. The data hold tens of thousands of clones, with under 85% observed a single time. Sequencing was performed on PBMCs. The receptors come from a woman aged 25-40 years in good health and CMV-seronegative.

This chain links TRBV29-1 with TRBJ2-2, with D possibly matching TRBD1 (5 bases). The ends were cut back, 3 bases at V and 2 bases at J, with 13 bases in the middle. The CDR3 length is 15 residues. CDR1 is SQVTM, CDR2 ANQGSEA, per germline. CDR3 coding DNA: TGCAGCGTTGATGGGGCCGGCGCAAACACCGGGGAGCTGTTTTTT. Residues: CSVDGAGANTGELFF.

The rearrangement joins TRBV10-3 to TRBJ1-3, with 7 positions matching TRBD1. J lost 0 bases, V lost 5 bases, and 10 bases had no gene match. This CDR3 comprises 17 residues. Germline CDR1 is ENHRY and CDR2 is SYGVKD. The CDR3 DNA sequence: TGTGCCATCAGTCTCATTCCGGGACAGAGCTCTGGAAACACCATATATTTT. Protein product: CAISLIPGQSSGNTIYF.

With regard to this clone: Other DNA sequences in the sample encode the same CDR3. This chain connects TRBV19 to TRBJ1-5, with 10 bases matching TRBD1. Germline-derived CDR1 and CDR2 are LNHDA and SQIVND (reference sequence). This CDR3 spans 14 amino acids. V gave up 6 bases and J gave up 2 bases; unmatched junction bases: 1. The CDR3 DNA reads TGTGCCAGTAGCGGGACAGGGGGCAATCAGCCCCAGCATTTT. Translating it yields CASSGTGGNQPQHF. The whole variable domain, remainder taken from reference TRBV19 and TRBJ1-5, is DGGITQSPKYLFRKEGQNVTLSCEQNLNHDAMYWYRQDPGQGLRLIYYSQIVNDFQKGDIAEGYSVSREKKESFPLTVTSAQKNPTAFYLCASSGTGGNQPQHFGDGTRLSIL.

This clone was detected once. The rearrangement joins TRBV7-9 to TRBJ2-3; TRBD2 aligns across 9 bases. J gave up 4 bases and V 3 bases, and 17 bases lay outside the gene matches. This CDR3 is built from 19 residues. Germline V gene data show CDR1 as SEHNR and CDR2 as FQNEAQ (reference sequence). CDR3 sequence (DNA): TGTGCCAGCAGCTTCTATCGAACTACAGGACTAGCGATTCCAGATACGCAGTATTTT. Translated: CASSFYRTTGLAIPDTQYF.

This clone was observed a single time. The chain recombines TRBV11-1 with TRBJ2-3, with 12 bases identical to TRBD2. The CDR3 consists of 16 residues. Germline V gene data show CDR1 as SGHAT and CDR2 as FQDESV (reference sequence). With V trimmed by 5 bases and J by 5 bases, 8 bases remained unmatched. CDR3 residues: CASSTRLAGDKDTQYF. DNA for the CDR3: TGTGCCAGCAGCACAAGACTAGCGGGAGATAAAGATACGCAGTATTTT.

The rearrangement links TRBV18 to TRBJ1-1, with D perhaps TRBD1 (6 bases). This CDR3 has 16 amino acids. The germline CDR1 and CDR2 sequences are KGHSH and LQKENI. The germline V and J ends were trimmed by 3 bases and 1 base, with 15 bases remaining between them. In DNA form, the CDR3 reads TGTGCCAGCTCACCTAGGGGGGGCACCGCGAACACTGAAGCTTTCTTT. Translated: CASSPRGGTANTEAFF.

The rearrangement uses TRBV6-6 and TRBJ1-2; D unresolved. This CDR3 region has 15 residues. Per the germline V gene, CDR1 is MNHNY and CDR2 is SVGAGI (reference sequence). Trimming took off 0 bases at V and 4 bases at J, with 12 bases between the two ends. Written as DNA, the CDR3 is TGTGCCAGCAGTTACTCGACGGGAGGAGGCTATGGCTACACCTTC. As protein: CASSYSTGGGYGYTF.

CDR3 nucleotide sequence: TGTGCCAGCAGTCCGACAGCGTATGGCTACACCTTC. Translation gives CASSPTAYGYTF. The chain carries TRBV2 and TRBJ1-2; D may be TRBD1 (5 bases). The V end lost 5 bases, the J end lost 5 bases, and 9 bases lay between the germline ends. CDR3 size: 12 residues. Germline values: CDR1 SNHLY, CDR2 FYNNEI.

The chain couples TRBV7-9 to TRBJ2-1, with TRBD1 matching over 11 bases. This CDR3 has 15 residues. The trim removed 2 bases at V and 7 bases at J, leaving 4 bases unmatched. CDR1 and CDR2 (germline): SEHNR, FQNEAQ (reference sequence). For the CDR3, the DNA is TGTGCCAGCAGCTTATTTGGACAGGGGGCGAATGAGCAGTTCTTC. Protein product: CASSLFGQGANEQFF.

The V and J genes are TRBV5-6 and TRBJ1-3; D call uncertain. The germline V and J ends were trimmed by 3 bases and 7 bases, with 17 bases remaining between them. CDR1 and CDR2 from the germline V gene are SGHDT and YYEEEE. This CDR3 has 15 residues. CDR3 DNA: TGTGCCAGCAGCTGGATCGGGTCCTCATGGAACACCATATATTTT. Translation gives CASSWIGSSWNTIYF.